This T cell receptor (beta chain) stems from a study of cytomegalovirus exposure and HLA in healthy donors. Overall study: In terms of ancestry, the Caucasian-associated cluster contained 80% to 90% of the roughly 400 genotyped donors. General study findings and limits: The listing of 160 or so TCR beta chains classed them as cytomegalovirus-associated.

This PCR relied on a set of 60 Vbeta primers and 13 Jbeta primers. The data were produced by immunoSEQ multiplex PCR, yet TCRdb's version contains in-frame clones alone and is incomplete. This sample yields roughly 250,000 clones, of which under 80% are seen a single time; approximately 2.5% belongs to the top ten. This clone was seen a single time. Its specificity is unknown. The CDR3 runs 14 residues. J was trimmed by 4 bases and V by 2 bases; bases with no gene match: 3. Germline-derived CDR1 and CDR2 are MGHRA and YSYEKL. Sequencing input: PBMCs. This rearrangement joins TRBV4-1 to TRBJ2-7; the match to TRBD1 covers 9 bases. The source is a female donor in good health and CMV-seronegative. CDR3 nucleotide sequence: TGCGCCAGCAGCCAACCGGGACAGGGATACGAGCAGTACTTC. Translation: CASSQPGQGYEQYF.